This T cell receptor (beta chain) is drawn from a study of blood T cell repertoires in COVID-19 (dated by TCRdb to the early 2020s). Notes on the research overall: Samples from collaborators originated in the United States, Italy and Spain and spanned both the acute and convalescent phases of COVID-19. The prospective study material was composed of cDNA or gDNA derived from T cells, B-cell-depleted T cells, or PBMCs. A freely available public database, intended as a resource for researchers studying the immune response to SARS-CoV-2, is where the repertoires were released. Nearly every sample came with metadata listing a de-identified subject ID, COVID-19 status, age in years and sex. The samples were drawn from the first 160 participants of the ongoing ImmuneRACE study and from 950 to 1,500 subjects provided by 6 global collaborators. Subjects who had been exposed to COVID-19, were actively infected with it, or had recovered from it provided the deeply sampled blood TCRbeta repertoires that made up the dataset. Where available, HLA class I and class II types were obtained from metadata supplied by the sample provider rather than from assay-based typing.

The collaborating institutions used their own protocols to collect whole blood in K2EDTA tubes. For TCRbeta analysis, collaborator samples were shipped as frozen whole blood, as isolated PBMCs, or as DNA extracted from either sample type. In the germline V gene, CDR1 corresponds to MNHEY and CDR2 to SVGAGI. Including the terminal cysteine and phenylalanine, the CDR3 comprises 15 residues. The kept DNA is CDR3 alone, 45 bases in frame from the first base. The immunoSEQ Assay, a bias-controlled multiplex PCR, was used to amplify TCRbeta CDR3 regions from genomic DNA. In the source study's methods: Within the assay, amplification of reference gene primers was used to estimate how many nucleated cells each sample contained. To quantify the absolute abundance of each unique TCRbeta CDR3 rearrangement, sequence reads were collapsed and filtered. Productive Simpson clonality was computed per sample as the square root of Simpson's diversity index over productive rearrangements. TCRdb's version of the immuneACCESS table is confined to in-frame rearrangements and falls short of the full clone set. An unresolved V gene accounts for under half of the shortfall where checked; the remainder is of unknown origin. Clone size and the V and J calls come from that table; the DNA yielded D and trimming. A total of 180,000 or so clones appear in this sample, 70% to 90% of them only once. 6% to 7.5% of the sample is held by the ten biggest clonotypes.

Results the study describes overall, beyond this receptor: The quantity of clinical and demographic metadata differed by source and by participant and was supplied without curation.

As to this clone: This receptor's antigen is unknown. Its ends do not fully match the called genes, so a read error is possible.

Here the chain combines TRBV6-5 and TRBJ2-7, with 7 junctional bases fitting TRBD1. This receptor was taken from a woman of 80 years or more in a cohort sampled during active or convalescent COVID-19. The material sequenced was peripheral blood. At the DNA level, the sequence is TGTGCCAGCACTTACAAAGGGGGCTCTTCCGACGAGCAGTACTTC. It codes for CASTYKGGSSDEQYF.